The present T cell receptor (beta chain) was sequenced within a study of blood T cell repertoires in COVID-19. As for the study in general: T cells, B-cell-depleted T cells, or PBMCs provided the cDNA or gDNA that served as material.

There are 14 residues in the CDR3. Germline assignment: CDR1 MNHEY and CDR2 SVGAGI. With 8 bases removed from V and 4 bases from J, the gap between germline ends came to 15 bases. Original processing methods: Amplified reference gene primers provided the basis for estimating nucleated cell counts. Using immunoSEQ multiplex PCR, the repertoire was profiled, and TCRdb retains in-frame clones only, with some absent. Clonal size and the V and J genes are those of that table, whereas D and trimming came from the DNA. The table has about 110,000 clones, 80% to 85% seen once. What was sequenced was peripheral blood. The chain links TRBV6-5 to TRBJ1-3; D ambiguous. This receptor was taken from a human donor in a cohort sampled during active COVID-19. The CDR3 DNA follows: TGTGCCAGCTGGAGGAGCACGGGAGGAAACACCATATATTTT. Translating gives CASWRSTGGNTIYF.